What follows are 27 T cell receptor beta chains derived from one specimen sequenced in a study of shared clonotypes between healthy human individuals. Method: immunoSEQ multiplex PCR; TCRdb's copy keeps in-frame clones and lacks some. The sample holds 2 million to 2.5 million clones, 80% to 95% seen once. The sequencing input was naive CD4+ T cells from PBMCs. Sample subset: CD45RA+ positively selected. The receptors stem from a man between 18 and 35 years old in good health. Some clones in this sample may be carry-over from other donors' samples.

This chain joins TRBV7-2 and TRBJ1-4; D ambiguous. V dropped 1 base and J dropped 3 bases, with 12 bases sitting between them. Germline V lookup: CDR1 SGHTA, CDR2 FQGNSA. This CDR3 is 16 amino acids long. The CDR3 loop is CASSLVGWAPNEKLFF. In DNA form, the CDR3 reads TGTGCCAGCAGCTTAGTGGGTTGGGCGCCTAATGAAAAACTGTTTTTT.

The chain combines TRBV6-5 with TRBJ2-7; D is ambiguous. Germline CDR1 is MNHEY and CDR2 is SVGAGI. This CDR3 is 14 amino acids long. Deletions cut 0 bases from V and 2 bases from J, with 8 bases between. The CDR3 here is CASSYSAGAYEQYF. In DNA, the CDR3 is TGTGCCAGCAGTTACTCGGCTGGGGCCTACGAGCAGTACTTC.

The rearrangement links TRBV11-3 to TRBJ2-3; D not resolved. Per the germline V gene, CDR1 is SGHNT and CDR2 is YENEEA. The V and J ends lost 1 base and 0 bases respectively, with 14 bases between them. CDR3 length equals 17 residues. The CDR3 nucleotides read TGTGCCAGCAGCTTAGGGCCAAACGGAGCTAGCACAGATACGCAGTATTTT. It encodes CASSLGPNGASTDTQYF.

The genes are TRBV5-1 and TRBJ2-7; D unresolved. Germline CDR1 is SGHRS and CDR2 is YFSETQ. V dropped 0 bases and J dropped 5 bases, with 15 bases sitting between them. This CDR3 has 15 residues. The CDR3 sequence is CASSLALVSAHEQYF. The CDR3 nucleotides are TGCGCCAGCAGCTTGGCCTTGGTCTCGGCCCACGAGCAGTACTTC. Drawing the rest from reference TRBV5-1 and TRBJ2-7, the complete variable domain is KAGVTQTPRYLIKTRGQQVTLSCSPISGHRSVSWYQQTPGQGLQFLFEYFSETQRNKGNFPGRFSGRQFSNSRSEMNVSTLELGDSALYLCASSLALVSAHEQYFGPGTRLTVT.

The table lists this clone with a count of one. This chain uses TRBV28 with TRBJ1-1; D not resolved. Germline CDR1 MDHEN, CDR2 SYDVKM. The CDR3 consists of 16 residues. Trimming cost V 5 bases and J 4 bases, with 20 bases left between them. The CDR3 sequence: CASSPPTGGVGTEAFF. CDR3 DNA: TGTGCCAGCAGTCCACCGACTGGAGGAGTCGGCACTGAAGCTTTCTTT.

The gene calls are TRBV6-6 and TRBJ1-3; 7 bases map to TRBD1. The V and J ends lost 4 bases and 6 bases, in that order; junction bases with no gene match: 9. CDR1 and CDR2 (germline): MNHNY, SVGAGI (reference sequence). CDR3 length: 15 amino acids. In nucleotides, the CDR3 is TGTGCCAGCAGTTCCCAAGGGACAGCTAAAAACACCATATATTTT. Its protein product is CASSSQGTAKNTIYF.

This clone was observed a few times. The J gene is TRBJ1-1, the V gene TRBV6-1; tentative D call: TRBD1 (6 bases). The V end was cut by 6 bases, the J end by 8 bases, with 22 bases between. The germline V gene has CDR1 MNHNS and CDR2 SASEGT. The CDR3 has 15 residues. The CDR3 spells CASRDPTGNHKEAFF. Written as DNA, the CDR3 is TGTGCCAGCAGGGACCCAACAGGGAATCACAAGGAAGCTTTCTTT.

This chain uses TRBV7-2 with TRBJ2-5; D is uncertain. The V and J ends lost 4 bases and 10 bases respectively, with 16 bases between them. CDR1 is SGHTA and CDR2 is FQGNSA in the germline V gene. CDR3 length equals 13 residues. CDR3 sequence: CASSSGRVVVQYF. In DNA, the CDR3 is TGTGCCAGCAGCTCCGGACGGGTGGTGGTCCAGTACTTC.

V is TRBV10-2 and J is TRBJ2-3; D is possibly TRBD1 or TRBD2 (6 bases each). V lost 8 bases, J lost 2 bases, and 14 bases lay in between. Germline V lookup: CDR1 WSHSY, CDR2 SAAADI. There are 14 residues in the CDR3. CDR3 DNA sequence: TGCGCCAGCTGGGGGGCAGGGATCACAGATACGCAGTATTTT. Translating gives CASWGAGITDTQYF.

The rearrangement links TRBV28 to TRBJ2-5; 7 nucleotides agree with TRBD2. Germline values: CDR1 MDHEN, CDR2 SYDVKM. The ends lost 6 bases at V and 11 bases at J; junction bases unmatched: 12. This CDR3 has 13 amino acids. The CDR3 protein is CASSPPGGTAQYF. CDR3 sequence (DNA): TGTGCCAGCAGCCCCCCGGGGGGTACGGCGCAGTACTTC.

The V and J genes are TRBV9 and TRBJ1-1; 9 bases are a match to TRBD1. The germline gives CDR1 SGDLS, CDR2 YYNGEE. With 3 bases clipped from V and 5 bases from J, the junction kept 8 bases outside the gene matches. The CDR3 runs 15 residues. The CDR3, as DNA: TGTGCCAGCAGCGCCGCGGGACAGGGTATTACTGAAGCTTTCTTT. The encoded protein is CASSAAGQGITEAFF.

This chain uses TRBV2 with TRBJ2-7; possible D gene TRBD2, 6 bases. V lost 4 bases and J 3 bases, leaving 10 bases between the germline ends. Germline CDR1 and CDR2: SNHLY and FYNNEI. CDR3 length: 13 residues. The CDR3 reads CASSVEGIYEQYF. DNA of the CDR3: TGTGCCAGCAGTGTGGAGGGGATCTACGAGCAGTACTTC.

This clone has a single count. CDR3 DNA sequence: TGCGCCAGCAGCTTGGGCGGACAGCGAAACACCATATATTTT. Its protein product is CASSLGGQRNTIYF. V gene TRBV5-1 combines with J gene TRBJ1-3, with D possibly matching TRBD1 (6 bases). The V end lost 0 bases, the J end lost 5 bases, and 9 bases lay between the germline ends. The germline V gene has CDR1 SGHRS and CDR2 YFSETQ. The CDR3 loop spans 14 amino acids.

This rearrangement joins TRBV10-3 to TRBJ2-1; 8 bases line up with TRBD2. Trimming cost V 4 bases and J 9 bases; bases outside gene matches: 8. Germline-derived CDR1 and CDR2 are ENHRY and SYGVKD. This CDR3 spans 14 amino acids. In DNA form, the CDR3 reads TGTGCCATCAGTGCCAGCGGGAGTTTACGTGAGCAGTTCTTC. It codes for CAISASGSLREQFF.

This sequence joins TRBV2 and TRBJ1-2; D call uncertain. Deletions cut 7 bases from V and 3 bases from J, with 9 bases between. CDR3 size: 12 residues. In germline, CDR1 is SNHLY, CDR2 FYNNEI. The CDR3, as DNA: TGTGCCAGCACCGCAGATCACTATGGCTACACCTTC. Its translation: CASTADHYGYTF.

The chain is built from TRBV9 and TRBJ1-2, with D perhaps matching TRBD1 (6 bases). Germline assignment: CDR1 SGDLS and CDR2 YYNGEE. Trimming took off 0 bases at V and 11 bases at J, with 14 bases between the two ends. The CDR3 has 13 residues. In DNA form, the CDR3 reads TGTGCCAGCAGCGTAGTACAGGGAGGCAAATACACCTTC. Protein sequence: CASSVVQGGKYTF.

The chain joins TRBV10-3 to TRBJ2-3, with D perhaps TRBD1 (5 bases). Germline CDR1 ENHRY, CDR2 SYGVKD. V lost 6 bases and J 1 base, leaving 8 bases between the germline ends. The CDR3 runs to 13 residues. The CDR3 DNA follows: TGTGCCATCAGCAAAGGGGGCACAGATACGCAGTATTTT. Its protein product is CAISKGGTDTQYF.

The rearrangement joins TRBV5-1 to TRBJ2-1, with 10 bases lining up with TRBD2. From germline, CDR1 is SGHRS and CDR2 YFSETQ. CDR3 length equals 15 residues. The V and J ends lost 5 bases and 4 bases, in that order; junction bases with no gene match: 6. The CDR3 here is CASRRTSGLYNEQFF. CDR3 DNA: TGCGCCAGCAGACGGACTAGCGGATTATACAATGAGCAGTTCTTC.

The chain carries TRBV25-1 and TRBJ1-4, with a tentative D call TRBD1 (5 bases). Per germline, CDR1 MGHDK and CDR2 SYGVNS. The CDR3 loop spans 15 amino acids. V lost 3 bases to trimming and J lost 7 bases, with 15 bases between them. The CDR3 coding sequence is TGTGCCAGCAGTGACTGGGGGAAGGTTGGTGAAAAACTGTTTTTT. The encoded protein is CASSDWGKVGEKLFF. The full variable domain, in which reference TRBV25-1 and TRBJ1-4 provide the parts outside the CDR3, is EADIYQTPRYLVIGTGKKITLECSQTMGHDKMYWYQQDPGMELHLIHYSYGVNSTEKGDLSSESTVSRIRTEHFPLTLESARPSHTSQYLCASSDWGKVGEKLFFGSGTQLSVL.

The chain carries TRBV5-4 and TRBJ2-2, with 7 bases lining up with TRBD1. The J segment lost 1 base and the V segment lost 4 bases, leaving 10 bases of the junction unmatched. CDR1 is SGHNT, CDR2 YYREEE, per germline (reference sequence). The CDR3 covers 17 residues. As DNA, the CDR3 is TGTGCCAGCAGCCCCACGCGGACAGGAATGAACACCGGGGAGCTGTTTTTT. It codes for CASSPTRTGMNTGELFF.

V gene TRBV2 combines with J gene TRBJ1-3; the match to TRBD1 covers 10 bases. The CDR3 totals 14 residues. With 6 bases clipped from V and 2 bases from J, the junction kept 1 base outside the gene matches. Germline loops: CDR1 SNHLY, CDR2 FYNNEI. The CDR3 sequence: CASSGTGAGNTIYF. CDR3 nucleotide sequence: TGTGCCAGCAGCGGGACAGGGGCTGGAAACACCATATATTTT. The full variable domain, completed using reference TRBV2 and TRBJ1-3, is EPEVTQTPSHQVTQMGQEVILRCVPISNHLYFYWYRQILGQKVEFLVSFYNNEISEKSEIFDDQFSVERPDGSNFTLKIRSTKLEDSAMYFCASSGTGAGNTIYFGEGSWLTVV.

This chain connects TRBV5-1 to TRBJ2-3; 7 nucleotides align to TRBD1. Per the germline V gene, CDR1 is SGHRS and CDR2 is YFSETQ. V gave up 5 bases and J gave up 2 bases; unmatched junction bases: 8. CDR3 size: 15 residues. The DNA of the CDR3 is TGCGCCAGCAGAGCGGATGGGACAGACACAGATACGCAGTATTTT. Translation gives CASRADGTDTDTQYF.

This sequence joins TRBV28 and TRBJ1-1; D call uncertain. This CDR3 has 14 amino acids. Trimming took 3 bases from V and 0 from J, leaving 8 bases between them. The germline V gene encodes CDR1 MDHEN and CDR2 SYDVKM. The chain's CDR3 is CASSFPIMNTEAFF. CDR3 DNA sequence: TGTGCCAGCAGTTTCCCAATCATGAACACTGAAGCTTTCTTT.

The chain couples TRBV29-1 to TRBJ2-7; D is unresolved. The CDR3 contains 12 residues. Germline V lookup: CDR1 SQVTM, CDR2 ANQGSEA. Trimming stripped 6 bases from V and 9 bases from J, with 18 bases between. The CDR3 DNA is TGCAGCGTCCTGGATAGGGTTTATCGGCAGTACTTC. Translation gives CSVLDRVYRQYF.

The chain is built from TRBV5-6 and TRBJ1-2; 12 nucleotides line up with TRBD1. This CDR3 has 16 residues. Germline loops: CDR1 SGHDT, CDR2 YYEEEE. V was pared by 1 base and J by 10 bases, with 11 bases of the junction left unmatched. CDR3 sequence reads: CASSLPAPGTGGHYTF. CDR3 in DNA: TGTGCCAGCAGCTTGCCCGCCCCCGGGACAGGGGGCCACTACACCTTC.

The rearrangement joins TRBV7-2 to TRBJ2-1; D gene ambiguous. CDR3 length: 14 residues. V was trimmed by 1 base and J by 10 bases, leaving 14 bases between them. Germline V gives CDR1 SGHTA, CDR2 FQGNSA. CDR3 amino acids: CASSLDRVPKEQFF. For the CDR3, the DNA is TGTGCCAGCAGCTTAGATAGGGTCCCTAAGGAGCAGTTCTTC.

This chain uses TRBV28 with TRBJ1-2; D uncertain. In germline, CDR1 is MDHEN, CDR2 SYDVKM. The CDR3 has 12 amino acids. Trimming left V 2 bases short and J 8 bases short, with 9 bases between. CDR3 loop: CASSLNGGGYTF. The CDR3, as DNA: TGTGCCAGCAGTTTAAACGGAGGGGGCTACACCTTC.